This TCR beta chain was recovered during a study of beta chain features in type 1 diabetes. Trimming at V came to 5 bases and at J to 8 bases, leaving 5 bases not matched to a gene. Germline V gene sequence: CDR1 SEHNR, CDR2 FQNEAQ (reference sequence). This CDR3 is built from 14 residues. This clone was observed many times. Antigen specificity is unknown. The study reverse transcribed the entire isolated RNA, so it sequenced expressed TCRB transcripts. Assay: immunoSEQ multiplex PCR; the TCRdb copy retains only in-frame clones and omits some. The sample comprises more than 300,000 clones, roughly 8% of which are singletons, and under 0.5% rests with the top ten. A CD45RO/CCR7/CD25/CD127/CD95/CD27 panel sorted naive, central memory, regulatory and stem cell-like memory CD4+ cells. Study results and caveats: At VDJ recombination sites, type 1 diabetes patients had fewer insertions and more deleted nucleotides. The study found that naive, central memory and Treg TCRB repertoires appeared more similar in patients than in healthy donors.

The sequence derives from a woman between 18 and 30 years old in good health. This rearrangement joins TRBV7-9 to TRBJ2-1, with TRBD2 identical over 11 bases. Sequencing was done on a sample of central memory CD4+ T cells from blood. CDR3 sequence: CASSPTSGKDEQFF. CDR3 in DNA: TGTGCCAGCAGCCCGACTAGCGGGAAAGATGAGCAGTTCTTC.